Listed here are 2 T cell receptor beta chains from one sample, sequenced in a study of OX40 agonist ivuxolimab in advanced cancers. TCRdb's table, derived via immunoSEQ multiplex PCR, lists solely in-frame clones and lacks some. The sample lists 8,000 to 10,000 clones; roughly 70% were seen once. The sample was CD4+ or CD8+ T cells sorted from blood, taken in a trial of the OX40 agonist ivuxolimab. These receptors all come from an adult with an advanced solid tumor such as melanoma, head and neck, liver or kidney cancer.

This clone was seen more than once but under ten times. The V call is TRBV30, the J call TRBJ2-1; D call uncertain. Germline V gives CDR1 GTSNPN, CDR2 SVGIG (reference sequence). Trimming removed 1 base at V and 0 bases at J, with 7 bases between. The CDR3 consists of 14 residues. CDR3 protein: CAWSGPPSYNEQFF. CDR3 nucleotide sequence: TGTGCCTGGAGTGGACCCCCCTCCTACAATGAGCAGTTCTTC.

This chain joins TRBV20-1 and TRBJ2-1; no definite D call. V lost 4 bases and J lost 9, with 7 bases in between. CDR1 is DFQATT, CDR2 SNEGSKA, per germline (reference sequence). The CDR3 covers 10 residues. Written as DNA, the CDR3 is TGCAGTGCTAAGGCGGTTGAGCAGTTCTTC. This codes for CSAKAVEQFF.